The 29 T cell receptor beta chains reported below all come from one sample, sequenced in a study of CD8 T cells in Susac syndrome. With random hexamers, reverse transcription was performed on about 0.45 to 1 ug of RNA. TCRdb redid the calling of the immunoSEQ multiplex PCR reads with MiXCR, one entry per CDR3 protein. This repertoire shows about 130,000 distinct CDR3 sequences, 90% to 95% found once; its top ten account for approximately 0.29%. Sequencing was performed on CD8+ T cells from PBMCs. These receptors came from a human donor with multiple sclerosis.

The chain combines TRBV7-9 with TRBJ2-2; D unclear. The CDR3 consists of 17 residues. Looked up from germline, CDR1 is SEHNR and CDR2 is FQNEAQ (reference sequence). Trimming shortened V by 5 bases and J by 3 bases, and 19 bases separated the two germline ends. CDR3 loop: CASSLPEISSDTGELFF. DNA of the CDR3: TGTGCCAGCAGCCTCCCGGAAATAAGTTCGGACACCGGGGAGCTGTTTTTT.

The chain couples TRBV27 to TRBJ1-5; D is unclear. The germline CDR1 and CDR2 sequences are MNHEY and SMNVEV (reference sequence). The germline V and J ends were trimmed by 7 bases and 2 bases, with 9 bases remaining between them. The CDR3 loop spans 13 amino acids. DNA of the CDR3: TGTGCCAGCAAGAGAGCTGGCAATCAGCCCCAGCATTTT. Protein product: CASKRAGNQPQHF.

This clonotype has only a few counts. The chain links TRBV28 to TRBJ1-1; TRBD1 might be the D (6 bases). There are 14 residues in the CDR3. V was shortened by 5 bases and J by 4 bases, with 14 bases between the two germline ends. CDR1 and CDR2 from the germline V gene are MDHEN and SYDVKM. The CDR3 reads CASSLARGGTEAFF. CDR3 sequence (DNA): TGTGCCAGCAGTCTAGCAAGGGGGGGCACTGAAGCTTTCTTT.

This CDR3 is CASSLDKGYEQFF. The DNA of the CDR3 is TGTGCCAGCAGTTTAGACAAGGGATATGAGCAGTTCTTC. The rearrangement links TRBV27 to TRBJ2-1; no firm D call. The CDR3 extends over 13 amino acids. Trimming pared 2 bases from V and 8 bases from J, leaving 10 bases between. CDR1 and CDR2 (germline): MNHEY, SMNVEV (reference sequence).

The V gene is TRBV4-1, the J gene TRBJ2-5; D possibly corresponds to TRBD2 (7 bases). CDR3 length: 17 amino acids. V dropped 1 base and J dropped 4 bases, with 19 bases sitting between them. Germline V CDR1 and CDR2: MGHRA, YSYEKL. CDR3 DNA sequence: TGCGCCAGCAGCCAAGTTGGTGGGGGGGCGTGGGTAGAGACCCAGTACTTC. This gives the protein CASSQVGGGAWVETQYF.

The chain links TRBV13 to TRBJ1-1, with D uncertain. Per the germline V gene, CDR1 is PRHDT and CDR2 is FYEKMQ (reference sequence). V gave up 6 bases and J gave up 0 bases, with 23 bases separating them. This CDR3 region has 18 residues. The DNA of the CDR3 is TGTGCCAGCAGACCCTCTCTCGGCAGGTCTTACTTGAACACTGAAGCTTTCTTT. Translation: CASRPSLGRSYLNTEAFF.

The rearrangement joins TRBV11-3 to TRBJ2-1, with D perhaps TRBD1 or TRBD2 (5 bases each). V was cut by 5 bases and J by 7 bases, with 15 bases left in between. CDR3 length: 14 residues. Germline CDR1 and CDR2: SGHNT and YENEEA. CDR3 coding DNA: TGTGCCAGCAGCCTAAAGGGCGAGGGGAATGAGCAGTTCTTC. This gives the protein CASSLKGEGNEQFF.

The CDR3 region has the DNA TGTGCCAGCAGTCCTCTCAGGGGTCTAGGCGAGCAGTACTTC. The encoded protein is CASSPLRGLGEQYF. The chain recombines TRBV27 with TRBJ2-7; a possible D gene is TRBD1 (6 bases). V dropped 5 bases and J dropped 6 bases, with 17 bases sitting between them. The CDR3 covers 14 residues. Germline V gene data show CDR1 as MNHEY and CDR2 as SMNVEV (reference sequence).

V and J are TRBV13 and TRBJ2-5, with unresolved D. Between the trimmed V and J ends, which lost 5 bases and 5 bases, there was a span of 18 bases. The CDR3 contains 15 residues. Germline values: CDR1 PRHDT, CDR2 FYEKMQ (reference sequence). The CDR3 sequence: CASSRDLARSETQYF. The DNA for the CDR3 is TGTGCCAGCAGCAGAGACCTGGCTAGGTCGGAGACCCAGTACTTC.

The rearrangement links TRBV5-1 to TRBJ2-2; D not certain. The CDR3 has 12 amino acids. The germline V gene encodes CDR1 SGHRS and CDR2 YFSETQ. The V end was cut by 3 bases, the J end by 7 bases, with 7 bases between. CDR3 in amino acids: CASSSGDGELFF. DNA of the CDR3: TGCGCCAGCAGCTCAGGAGACGGGGAGCTGTTTTTT.

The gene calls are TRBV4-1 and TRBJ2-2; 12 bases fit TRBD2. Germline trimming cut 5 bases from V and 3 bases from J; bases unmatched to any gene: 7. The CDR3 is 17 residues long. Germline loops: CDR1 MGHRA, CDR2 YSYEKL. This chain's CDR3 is CASSDVGLAGYTGELFF. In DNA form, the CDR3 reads TGCGCCAGCAGCGATGTCGGACTAGCGGGATACACCGGGGAGCTGTTTTTT.

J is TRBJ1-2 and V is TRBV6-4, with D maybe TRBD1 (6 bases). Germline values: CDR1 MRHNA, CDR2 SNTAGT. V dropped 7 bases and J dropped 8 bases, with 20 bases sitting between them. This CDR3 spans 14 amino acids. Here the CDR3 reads CASKSNGGALGYTF. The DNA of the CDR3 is TGTGCCAGCAAATCCAACGGGGGGGCGTTAGGCTACACCTTC.

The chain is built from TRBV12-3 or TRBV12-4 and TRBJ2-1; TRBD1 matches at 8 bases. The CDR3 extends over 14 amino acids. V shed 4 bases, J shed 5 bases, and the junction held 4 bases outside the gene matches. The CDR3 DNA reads TGTGCCAGCAGTTCCCCGGGACAGGACAATGAGCAGTTCTTC. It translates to CASSSPGQDNEQFF.

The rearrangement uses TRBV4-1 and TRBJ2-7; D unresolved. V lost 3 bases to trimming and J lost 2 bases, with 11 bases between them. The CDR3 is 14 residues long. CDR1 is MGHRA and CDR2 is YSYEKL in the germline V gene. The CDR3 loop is CASSHPYPPYEQYF. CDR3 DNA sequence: TGCGCCAGCAGCCACCCATATCCTCCCTACGAGCAGTACTTC.

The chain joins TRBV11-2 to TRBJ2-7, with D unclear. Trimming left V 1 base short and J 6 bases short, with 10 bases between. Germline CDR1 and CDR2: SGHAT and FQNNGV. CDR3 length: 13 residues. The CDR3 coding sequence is TGTGCCAGCAGCTTAGCCCCGATCAGCGAGCAGTACTTC. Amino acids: CASSLAPISEQYF.

In nucleotides, the CDR3 is TGTGCCAGCAGCTTAGCGGCTAGCGGGGGCATTGGAGATACGCAGTATTTT. It encodes CASSLAASGGIGDTQYF. The chain employs TRBV7-8 and TRBJ2-3, with 10 nucleotides matching TRBD2. CDR3 size: 17 residues. Germline V gene lookup returns CDR1 SGHVS and CDR2 FQNEAQ. V shed 0 bases and J 5 bases; nucleotides not matched to a gene: 8.

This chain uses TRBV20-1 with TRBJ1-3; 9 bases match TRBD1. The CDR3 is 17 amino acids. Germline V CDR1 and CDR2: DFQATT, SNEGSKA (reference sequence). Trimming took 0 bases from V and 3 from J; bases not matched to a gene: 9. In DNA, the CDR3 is TGCAGTGCTAGAGATCCCCTCCGGGGACAGGGTGGAAACACCATATATTTT. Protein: CSARDPLRGQGGNTIYF.

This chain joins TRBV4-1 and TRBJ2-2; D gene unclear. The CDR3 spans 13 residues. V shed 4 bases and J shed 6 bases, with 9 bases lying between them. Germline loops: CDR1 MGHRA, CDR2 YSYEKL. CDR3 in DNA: TGCGCCAGCAGCCCTGTCGGCCCCGGGGAGCTGTTTTTT. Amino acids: CASSPVGPGELFF.

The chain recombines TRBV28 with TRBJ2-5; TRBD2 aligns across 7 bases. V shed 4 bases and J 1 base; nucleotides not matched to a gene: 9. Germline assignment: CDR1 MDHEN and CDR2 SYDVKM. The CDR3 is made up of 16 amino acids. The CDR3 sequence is CASSSGLVLRQETQYF. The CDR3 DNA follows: TGTGCCAGCAGTTCCGGACTAGTCCTCCGCCAAGAGACCCAGTACTTC.

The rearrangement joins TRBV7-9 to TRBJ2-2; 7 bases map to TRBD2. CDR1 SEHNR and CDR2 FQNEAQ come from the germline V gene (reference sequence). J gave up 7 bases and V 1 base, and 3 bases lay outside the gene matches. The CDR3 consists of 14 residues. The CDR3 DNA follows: TGTGCCAGCAGCTTAGTCCGGGAGGTCGGGGAGCTGTTTTTT. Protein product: CASSLVREVGELFF.

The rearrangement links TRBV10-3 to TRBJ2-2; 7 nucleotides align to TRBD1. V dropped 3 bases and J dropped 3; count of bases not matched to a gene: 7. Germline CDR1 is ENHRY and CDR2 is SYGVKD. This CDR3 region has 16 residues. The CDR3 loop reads CAISDHGTEDTGELFF. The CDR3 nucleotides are TGTGCCATCAGTGACCACGGGACAGAAGACACCGGGGAGCTGTTTTTT.

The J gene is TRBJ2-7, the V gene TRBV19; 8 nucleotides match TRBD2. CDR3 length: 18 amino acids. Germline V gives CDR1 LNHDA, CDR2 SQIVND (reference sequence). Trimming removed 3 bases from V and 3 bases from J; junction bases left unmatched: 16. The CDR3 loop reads CASSILLVQAGVHYEQYF. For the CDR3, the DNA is TGTGCCAGTAGTATCCTACTCGTCCAAGCGGGGGTACACTACGAGCAGTACTTC.

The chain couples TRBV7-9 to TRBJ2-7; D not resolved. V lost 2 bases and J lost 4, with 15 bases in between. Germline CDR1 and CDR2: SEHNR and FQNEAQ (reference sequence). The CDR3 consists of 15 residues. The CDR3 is CASSLRTAPSYEQYF. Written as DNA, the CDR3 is TGTGCCAGCAGCTTACGTACAGCCCCATCATACGAGCAGTACTTC.

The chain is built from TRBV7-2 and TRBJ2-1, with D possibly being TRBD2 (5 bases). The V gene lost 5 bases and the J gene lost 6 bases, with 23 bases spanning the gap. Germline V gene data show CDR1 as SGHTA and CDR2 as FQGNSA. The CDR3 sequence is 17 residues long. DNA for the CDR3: TGTGCCAGCAGCCCCAAAGCATCTAGCTATACGGGCAATGAGCAGTTCTTC. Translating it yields CASSPKASSYTGNEQFF.

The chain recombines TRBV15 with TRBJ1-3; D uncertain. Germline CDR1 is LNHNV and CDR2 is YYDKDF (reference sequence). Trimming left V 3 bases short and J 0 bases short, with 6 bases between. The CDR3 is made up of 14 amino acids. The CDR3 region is CATSSLRSGNTIYF. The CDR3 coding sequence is TGTGCCACCAGCAGCCTACGCTCTGGAAACACCATATATTTT.

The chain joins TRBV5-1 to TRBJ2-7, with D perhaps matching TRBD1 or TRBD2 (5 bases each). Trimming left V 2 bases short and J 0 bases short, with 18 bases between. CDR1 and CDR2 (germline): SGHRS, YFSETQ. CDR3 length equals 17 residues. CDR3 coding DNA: TGCGCCAGCAGCTTAAGCCGGGACGGCGCCGTCTCCTACGAGCAGTACTTC. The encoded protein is CASSLSRDGAVSYEQYF.

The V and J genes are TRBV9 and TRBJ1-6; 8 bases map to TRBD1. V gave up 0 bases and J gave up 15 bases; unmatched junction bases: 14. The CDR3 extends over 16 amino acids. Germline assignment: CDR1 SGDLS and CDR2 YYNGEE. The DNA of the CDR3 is TGTGCCAGCAGCGTAGCAGGCAGGGGGCGCGGCGCGAACCTCCACTTT. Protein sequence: CASSVAGRGRGANLHF.

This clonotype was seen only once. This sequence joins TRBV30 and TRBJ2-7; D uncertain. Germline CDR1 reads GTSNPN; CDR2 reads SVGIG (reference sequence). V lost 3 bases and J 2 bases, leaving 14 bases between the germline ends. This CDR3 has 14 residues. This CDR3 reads CAWRRPSVPYEQYV. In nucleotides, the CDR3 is TGTGCCTGGAGGCGGCCGTCAGTCCCCTACGAGCAGTACGTC.

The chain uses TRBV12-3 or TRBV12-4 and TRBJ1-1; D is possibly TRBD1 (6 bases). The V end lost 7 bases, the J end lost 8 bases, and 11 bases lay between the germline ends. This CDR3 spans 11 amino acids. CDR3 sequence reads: CASTRTAEAFF. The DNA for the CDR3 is TGTGCCAGCACCCGGACAGCGGAAGCTTTCTTT.